One and the same sample provided the 15 T cell receptor beta chains below, sequenced in a study of control samples from healthy donors and cancer patients. Profiling relied on immunoSEQ multiplex PCR, and the TCRdb table lists in-frame clones only, not all of them. This sample has 150,000 to 200,000 clones, with 85% to 90% found just once. Sequencing was done on a sample of blood. Every receptor here comes from a man aged 18 to 30 in good health.

V is TRBV29-1 and J is TRBJ2-1, with a possible D match to TRBD2 (5 bases). V lost 4 bases and J lost 9, with 10 bases in between. The germline V gene encodes CDR1 SQVTM and CDR2 ANQGSEA. The CDR3 contains 11 residues. CDR3 DNA sequence: TGCAGCGTTGGAGAGGGAAGTGAGCAGTTCTTC. Encoded protein: CSVGEGSEQFF.

The chain combines TRBV28 with TRBJ1-1; D unresolved. CDR1 MDHEN and CDR2 SYDVKM come from the germline V gene. The CDR3 totals 16 residues. V shed 5 bases and J shed 0 bases, with 16 bases lying between them. As DNA, the CDR3 is TGTGCCAGCAGTCCTCCCCGGGAAGGTTTGAACACTGAAGCTTTCTTT. Its translation is CASSPPREGLNTEAFF.

The chain has TRBV19 and TRBJ2-7, with D uncertain. The CDR3 extends over 14 amino acids. Trimming took off 2 bases at V and 1 base at J, with 9 bases between the two ends. Germline lookup yields CDR1 LNHDA and CDR2 SQIVND (reference sequence). The DNA for the CDR3 is TGTGCCAGTAGTATATCGCCCGGTTCCTACGAGCAGTACTTC. Protein: CASSISPGSYEQYF.

In DNA form, the CDR3 reads TGTGCCAGCAGTTTACGAGGACAGGCCTCTGAAAAACTGTTTTTT. Translated, it gives CASSLRGQASEKLFF. The chain recombines TRBV28 with TRBJ1-4; 7 nucleotides match TRBD1. The CDR3 consists of 15 residues. V trimming: 2 bases; J trimming: 7 bases; junction bases outside the gene matches: 7. Per germline, CDR1 MDHEN and CDR2 SYDVKM.

The chain employs TRBV18 and TRBJ2-1, with no clear D. Deletions cut 3 bases from V and 8 bases from J, with 20 bases between. The CDR3 extends over 16 amino acids. Germline V lookup: CDR1 KGHSH, CDR2 LQKENI. This CDR3 is CASSPRPSKPGYEQFF. Written as DNA, the CDR3 is TGTGCCAGCTCACCTCGACCCAGCAAGCCAGGCTATGAGCAGTTCTTC.

This clone was counted a few times. The chain recombines TRBV5-6 with TRBJ1-3; the D gene is possibly TRBD1 (5 bases). The CDR3 is 14 amino acids. V lost 1 base to trimming and J lost 5 bases, with 10 bases between them. The germline V gene encodes CDR1 SGHDT and CDR2 YYEEEE. The CDR3 region has the DNA TGTGCCAGCAGCTTGTACGCAGGGAGAAACACCATATATTTT. The encoded protein is CASSLYAGRNTIYF. Based on the CDR3 plus reference TRBV5-6 and TRBJ1-3, the full variable domain is DAGVTQSPTHLIKTRGQQVTLRCSPKSGHDTVSWYQQALGQGPQFIFQYYEEEERQRGNFPDRFSGHQFPNYSSELNVNALLLGDSALYLCASSLYAGRNTIYFGEGSWLTVV.

The V gene is TRBV30, the J gene TRBJ2-3; D is ambiguous. Germline V gives CDR1 GTSNPN, CDR2 SVGIG (reference sequence). V lost 2 bases to trimming and J lost 6 bases, with 9 bases between them. This CDR3 spans 12 amino acids. The CDR3 spells CAWSRVVDTQYF. CDR3 in DNA: TGTGCCTGGAGTCGGGTTGTGGATACGCAGTATTTT.

This clone was recorded only once. V usage is TRBV29-1 and J usage is TRBJ2-5; 11 nucleotides agree with TRBD1. The ends lost 7 bases at V and 5 bases at J; junction bases unmatched: 6. Germline values: CDR1 SQVTM, CDR2 ANQGSEA. There are 13 residues in the CDR3. CDR3 residues: CSAGQGAPETQYF. For the CDR3, the DNA is TGCAGCGCCGGACAGGGGGCCCCTGAGACCCAGTACTTC.

This rearrangement joins TRBV21-1 to TRBJ2-5; TRBD1 was called by the table and not checked on the DNA. TRBV21-1 is shown as a pseudogene. The CDR3 sequence is 17 residues long. CDR3 in DNA: TGTGCCAGCAGCAAAAGGGGGGGACAGGGGGCGCGGAAGACCCAGTACTTC. This translates into CASSKRGGQGARKTQYF.

The V call is TRBV7-3, the J call TRBJ2-5; weak D call: TRBD1 (8 bases). This CDR3 contains 15 residues. V dropped 4 bases and J dropped 5 bases, with 17 bases sitting between them. The germline V gene has CDR1 SGHTA and CDR2 FQGTGA. CDR3 amino acids: CASSSGQGGRETQYF. The CDR3 DNA reads as TGTGCCAGCAGCTCCGGACAGGGAGGGAGGGAGACCCAGTACTTC.

This clone has just one count. The J gene is TRBJ1-2, the V gene TRBV30; unclear D gene. Germline assignment: CDR1 GTSNPN and CDR2 SVGIG (reference sequence). Trimming took 0 bases from V and 4 from J, leaving 6 bases between them. The CDR3 is made up of 12 amino acids. The CDR3 loop is CAWSVFGYGYTF. As DNA, the CDR3 is TGTGCCTGGAGTGTATTCGGCTATGGCTACACCTTC.

The V gene is TRBV30, the J gene TRBJ2-3, with 8 bases fitting TRBD1. Germline lookup yields CDR1 GTSNPN and CDR2 SVGIG (reference sequence). V was clipped by 3 bases and J by 4 bases; unmatched bases: 6. This CDR3 is built from 14 residues. CDR3 protein: CAWSRTGSADTQYF. The CDR3 nucleotides read TGTGCCTGGAGCAGGACAGGGTCCGCAGATACGCAGTATTTT.

CDR3 in amino acids: CATSSQYIGGVPRETQYF. The DNA for the CDR3 is TGTGCCACCAGCTCCCAGTACATTGGGGGGGTCCCCCGGGAGACCCAGTACTTC. The chain couples TRBV15 to TRBJ2-5, with 7 bases that match TRBD2. This CDR3 has 18 residues. J was trimmed by 5 bases and V by 5 bases; bases with no gene match: 20. Germline V gives CDR1 LNHNV, CDR2 YYDKDF (reference sequence). Filled out from reference TRBV15 and TRBJ2-5, the complete variable domain reads DAMVIQNPRYQVTQFGKPVTLSCSQTLNHNVMYWYQQKSSQAPKLLFHYYDKDFNNEADTPDNFQSRRPNTSFCFLDIRSPGLGDTAMYLCATSSQYIGGVPRETQYFGPGTRLLVL.

The chain links TRBV5-1 to TRBJ1-3; a weak D match, TRBD1 (6 bases). Trimming shortened V by 3 bases and J by 3 bases, and 13 bases separated the two germline ends. Germline loops: CDR1 SGHRS, CDR2 YFSETQ. The length of the CDR3 is 15 residues. The DNA of the CDR3 is TGCGCCAGCAGCTCGGACAGAGGGATTGGAAACACCATATATTTT. This sequence encodes CASSSDRGIGNTIYF.

The chain uses TRBV28 and TRBJ1-4, with 11 positions matching TRBD1. Germline trimming cut 5 bases from V and 6 bases from J; bases unmatched to any gene: 11. This CDR3 is 17 amino acids long. Germline-derived CDR1 and CDR2 are MDHEN and SYDVKM. The chain's CDR3 is CASSGNLGQGDYEKLFF. The CDR3 DNA reads as TGTGCCAGCAGTGGTAATCTGGGACAGGGGGATTATGAAAAACTGTTTTTT.